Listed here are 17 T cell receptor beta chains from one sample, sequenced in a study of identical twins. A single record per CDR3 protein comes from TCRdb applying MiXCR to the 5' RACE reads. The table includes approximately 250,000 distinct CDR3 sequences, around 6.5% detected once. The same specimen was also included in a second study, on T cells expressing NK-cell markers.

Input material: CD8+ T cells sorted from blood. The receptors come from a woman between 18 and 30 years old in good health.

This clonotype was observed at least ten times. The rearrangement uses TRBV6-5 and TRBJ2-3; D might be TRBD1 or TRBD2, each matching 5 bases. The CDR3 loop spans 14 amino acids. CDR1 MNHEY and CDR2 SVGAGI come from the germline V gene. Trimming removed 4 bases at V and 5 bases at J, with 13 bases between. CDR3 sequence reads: CASSWTLGIDTQYF. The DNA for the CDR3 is TGTGCCAGCAGTTGGACACTCGGGATAGATACGCAGTATTTT.

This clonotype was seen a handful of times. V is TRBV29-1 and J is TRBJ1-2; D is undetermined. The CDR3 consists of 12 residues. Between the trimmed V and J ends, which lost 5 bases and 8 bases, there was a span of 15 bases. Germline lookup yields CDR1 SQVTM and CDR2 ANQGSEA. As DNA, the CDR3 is TGCAGCGTTCCCGAGAAACGGATCGGCTACACCTTC. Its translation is CSVPEKRIGYTF.

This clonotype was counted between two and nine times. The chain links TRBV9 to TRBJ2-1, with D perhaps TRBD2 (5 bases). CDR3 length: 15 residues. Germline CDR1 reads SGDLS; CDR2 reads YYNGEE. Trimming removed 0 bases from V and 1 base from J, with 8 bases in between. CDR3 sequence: CASSVVPGSYNEQFF. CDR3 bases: TGTGCCAGCAGCGTAGTGCCGGGGTCCTACAATGAGCAGTTCTTC. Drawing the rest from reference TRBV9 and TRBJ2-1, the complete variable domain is DSGVTQTPKHLITATGQRVTLRCSPRSGDLSVYWYQQSLDQGLQFLIQYYNGEERAKGNILERFSAQQFPDLHSELNLSSLELGDSALYFCASSVVPGSYNEQFFGPGTRLTVL.

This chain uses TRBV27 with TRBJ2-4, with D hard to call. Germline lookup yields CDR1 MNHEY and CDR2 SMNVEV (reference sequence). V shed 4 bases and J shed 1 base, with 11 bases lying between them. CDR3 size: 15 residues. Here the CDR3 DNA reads TGTGCCAGCAGTTACGGGTCTTCGGCCAAAAACATTCAGTACTTC. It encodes CASSYGSSAKNIQYF.

The CDR3, as DNA: TGTGCCAGCAGCTGGGGGGCCAGGGAAGCTTTCTTT. Translating it yields CASSWGAREAFF. V is TRBV11-2 and J is TRBJ1-1; a possible D gene is TRBD1 (6 bases). The CDR3 sequence is 12 residues long. Trimming removed 4 bases at V and 8 bases at J, with 11 bases between. CDR1 is SGHAT, CDR2 FQNNGV, per germline.

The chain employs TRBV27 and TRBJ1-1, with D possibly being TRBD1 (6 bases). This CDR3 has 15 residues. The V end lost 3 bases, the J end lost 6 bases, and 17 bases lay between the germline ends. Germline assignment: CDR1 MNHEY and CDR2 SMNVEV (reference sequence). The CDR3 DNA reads TGTGCCAGCAGTTTCCTGAAACAGGGAAGGGCTGAAGCTTTCTTT. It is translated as CASSFLKQGRAEAFF.

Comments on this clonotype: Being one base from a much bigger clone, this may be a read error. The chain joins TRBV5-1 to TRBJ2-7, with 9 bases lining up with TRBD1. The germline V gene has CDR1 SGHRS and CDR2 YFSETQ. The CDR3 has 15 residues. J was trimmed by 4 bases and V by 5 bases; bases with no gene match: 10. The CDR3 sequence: CASRNAGTGFYEQYF. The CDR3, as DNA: TGCGCCAGCAGGAACGCCGGGACAGGGTTTTACGAGCAGTACTTC.

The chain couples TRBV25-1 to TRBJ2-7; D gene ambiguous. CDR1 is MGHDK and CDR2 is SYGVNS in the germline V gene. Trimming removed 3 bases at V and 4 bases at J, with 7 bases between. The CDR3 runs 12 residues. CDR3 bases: TGTGCCAGCAGTGACAGTCCTTACGAGCAGTACTTC. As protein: CASSDSPYEQYF.

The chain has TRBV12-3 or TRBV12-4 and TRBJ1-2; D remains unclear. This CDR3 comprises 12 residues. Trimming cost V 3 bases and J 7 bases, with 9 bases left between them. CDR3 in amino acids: CASSFSRGGYTF. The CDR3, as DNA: TGTGCCAGCAGTTTCTCCAGAGGTGGCTACACCTTC.

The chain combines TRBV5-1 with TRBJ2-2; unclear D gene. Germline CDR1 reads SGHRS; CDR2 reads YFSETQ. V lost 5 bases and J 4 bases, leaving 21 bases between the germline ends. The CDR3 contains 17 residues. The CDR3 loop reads CASRPTVVHLPTGELFF. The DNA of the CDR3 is TGCGCCAGCAGACCCACGGTGGTCCACCTTCCCACCGGGGAGCTGTTTTTT.

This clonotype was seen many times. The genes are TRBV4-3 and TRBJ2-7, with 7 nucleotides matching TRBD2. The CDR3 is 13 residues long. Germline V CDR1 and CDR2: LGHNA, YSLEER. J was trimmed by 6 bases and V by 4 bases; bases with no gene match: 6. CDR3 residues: CASSPSPGGEQYF. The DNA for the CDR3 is TGCGCCAGCAGCCCGTCCCCGGGAGGCGAGCAGTACTTC.

CDR3 sequence (DNA): TGCACCAGCAGCCATGCCTTGAGGGGGCAGGGGTGTTGGAATGAGCAGTTCTTC. It is translated as CTSSHALRGQGCWNEQFF. The gene calls are TRBV1 and TRBJ2-1; the table's D call, TRBD1, was not checked against the DNA. TRBV1 is marked as a pseudogene. The CDR3 sequence is 18 residues long.

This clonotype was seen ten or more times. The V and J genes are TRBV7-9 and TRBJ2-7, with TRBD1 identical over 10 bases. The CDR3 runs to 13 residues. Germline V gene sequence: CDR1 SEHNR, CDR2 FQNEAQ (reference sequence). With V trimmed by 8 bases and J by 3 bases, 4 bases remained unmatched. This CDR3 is CASGDRGFYEQYF. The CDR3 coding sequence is TGTGCCAGCGGGGACAGGGGCTTCTACGAGCAGTACTTC.

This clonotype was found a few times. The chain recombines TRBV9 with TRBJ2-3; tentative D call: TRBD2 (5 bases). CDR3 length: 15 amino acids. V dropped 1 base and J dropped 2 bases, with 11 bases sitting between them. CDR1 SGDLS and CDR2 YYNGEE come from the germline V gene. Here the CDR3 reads CASSVMRAPTDTQYF. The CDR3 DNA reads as TGTGCCAGCAGCGTAATGCGGGCGCCCACAGATACGCAGTATTTT.

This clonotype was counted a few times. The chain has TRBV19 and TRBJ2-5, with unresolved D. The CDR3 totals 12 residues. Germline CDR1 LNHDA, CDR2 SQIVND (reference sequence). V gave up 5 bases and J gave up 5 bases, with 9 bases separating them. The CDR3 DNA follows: TGTGCCAGTAGTGCCTATGGTGAGACCCAGTACTTC. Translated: CASSAYGETQYF.

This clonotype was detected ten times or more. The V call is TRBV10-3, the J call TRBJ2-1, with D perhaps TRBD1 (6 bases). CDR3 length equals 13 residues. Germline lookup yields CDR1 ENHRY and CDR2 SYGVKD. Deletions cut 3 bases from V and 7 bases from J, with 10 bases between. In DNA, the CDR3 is TGTGCCATCAGTGACCGAGGACAGAATGAGCAGTTCTTC. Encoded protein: CAISDRGQNEQFF.

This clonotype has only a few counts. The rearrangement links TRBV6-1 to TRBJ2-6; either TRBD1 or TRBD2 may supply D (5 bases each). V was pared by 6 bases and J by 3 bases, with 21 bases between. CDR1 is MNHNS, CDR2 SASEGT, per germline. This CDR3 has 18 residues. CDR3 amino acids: CASSASGTGPFGANVLTF. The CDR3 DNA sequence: TGTGCCAGCAGCGCGTCCGGGACGGGTCCCTTTGGGGCCAACGTCCTGACTTTC.